One sample yielded the 3 T cell receptor beta chains listed below, sequenced in a study of shared clonotypes between healthy human individuals (dated by TCRdb to the early 2020s). To prepare the library, the immunoSEQ multiplex PCR assay was applied. TCRdb carries this immuneACCESS record with in-frame sequences only. Its versions omit some clonotypes, under half of them owing to an unresolved V gene in the studies checked, with the rest unexplained. Here the sample has 400,000 to 600,000 clones; over 60% occur a single time. The biggest ten clones account for under 15% of the sample. Sequences were obtained from PBMCs. Receptors originate from a woman aged 40 to 55 in good health. Some clones in this sample may be carry-over from other donors' samples.

The J gene is TRBJ2-5, the V gene TRBV9; D gene unclear. Trimming stripped 2 bases from V and 3 bases from J, with 8 bases between. The CDR3 runs 13 residues. CDR1 is SGDLS and CDR2 is YYNGEE in the germline V gene. CDR3 DNA sequence: TGTGCCAGCAGCGTTCGACCTAAAGAGACCCAGTACTTC. It specifies CASSVRPKETQYF.

The CDR3 spells CASSPQDTGELFF. The CDR3 nucleotides are TGTGCCAGCAGTCCGCAGGACACCGGGGAGCTGTTTTTT. The rearrangement links TRBV28 to TRBJ2-2, with unresolved D. Germline V gene lookup returns CDR1 MDHEN and CDR2 SYDVKM. This CDR3 spans 13 amino acids. Trimming took off 5 bases at V and 3 bases at J, with 7 bases between the two ends.

V is TRBV2 and J is TRBJ1-2, with D unresolved. CDR1 and CDR2 from the germline V gene are SNHLY and FYNNEI. The CDR3 consists of 14 residues. Trimming pared 5 bases from V and 3 bases from J, leaving 13 bases between. DNA for the CDR3: TGTGCCAGCAGTTTAACAATTCGAGACTATGGCTACACCTTC. Translated: CASSLTIRDYGYTF.